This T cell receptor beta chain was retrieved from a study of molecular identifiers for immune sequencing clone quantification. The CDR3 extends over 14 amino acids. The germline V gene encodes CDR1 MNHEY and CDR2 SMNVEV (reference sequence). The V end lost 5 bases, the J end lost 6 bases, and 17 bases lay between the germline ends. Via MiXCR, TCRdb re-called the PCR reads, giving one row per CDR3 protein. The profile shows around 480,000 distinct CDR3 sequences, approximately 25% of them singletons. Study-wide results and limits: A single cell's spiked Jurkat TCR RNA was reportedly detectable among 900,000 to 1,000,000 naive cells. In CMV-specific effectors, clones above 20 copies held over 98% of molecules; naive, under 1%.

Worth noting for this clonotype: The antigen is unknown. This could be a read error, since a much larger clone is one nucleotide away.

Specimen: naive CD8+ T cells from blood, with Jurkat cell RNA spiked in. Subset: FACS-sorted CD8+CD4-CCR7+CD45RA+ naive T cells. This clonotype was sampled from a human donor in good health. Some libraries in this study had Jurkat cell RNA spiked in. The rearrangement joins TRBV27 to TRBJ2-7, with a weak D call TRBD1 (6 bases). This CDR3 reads CASSADSHPGEQYF. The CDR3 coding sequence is TGTGCCAGCAGTGCGGACAGCCATCCAGGCGAGCAGTACTTC.